A selection of T cell receptor beta chains follows, all from one sample in a study of PD-L1 blockade in urothelial cancer. Sequencing was performed with immunoSEQ multiplex PCR; in TCRdb, only in-frame clones are kept and a portion is missing. The repertoire holds tens of thousands of clones, with roughly four fifths as singletons. The sample in question was PBMCs, obtained around atezolizumab (anti-PD-L1) treatment. The receptors originated from a man between 65 and 85 years old with urothelial cancer. The conserved cysteine and the conserved F or W are not part of the CDR3 here. D genes are given only for firm matches. Rows may omit the clone size; those that give it use once, few, many or a size class.

clone size | V gene | D gene | CDR3 protein
once | TRBV13 | TRBD1 | ASSSEGGQGIAGELF
. | TRBV10-3 | . | AISLGDSGYT
. | TRBV6-5 | TRBD1 | ASSPGQVTRETQY
few | TRBV2 | . | ASSPQYNEQF
. | TRBV5-1 | . | ASSSEGSHYGYT
. | TRBV7-2 | TRBD2 | ASSFVGGRGETQY
. | TRBV2 | . | ASSPPLGVNTEAF
once | TRBV6-5 | . | ASRTVNQPQH
. | TRBV29-1 | TRBD1 | SVEGGQGAYEQY
once | TRBV18 | . | ASSPPGGTYGYT
once | TRBV5-1 | TRBD1 | ASRTGQVITDTQY
. | TRBV7-2 | TRBD2 | ASSPSPLAGAYEQY
few | TRBV7-3 | . | ASSFDSSYGYT
. | TRBV5-1 | . | ASSLSVGASYNEQF
. | TRBV5-5 | . | ASSPTLGVNYGYT
. | TRBV9 | . | ASSVGQSSSYEQY
. | TRBV4-3 | . | ASSQGRGSTDTQY
. | TRBV6-5 | TRBD2 | ASSYSSGELYEQY
. | TRBV7-2 | . | ASSLTKTDTQY
. | TRBV11-2 | TRBD2 | ASSLAGGRETQY
. | TRBV29-1 | TRBD1 | SVGGTGRYGYT
. | TRBV30 | . | AWCPGQNTEAF
few | TRBV5-4 | . | ASSLGTGQKNYGYT
. | TRBV5-1 | . | ASSINVETAEAF
once | TRBV6-4 | . | ASRRLPNTEAF
. | TRBV6-5 | TRBD1 | ASSFPGTGGTEAF
once | TRBV5-1 | . | ASSPEGAGLADTQY
. | TRBV11-2 | . | ASSSRGGYT
. | TRBV10-2 | TRBD1 | ASTPHRGSAKNIQY
. | TRBV5-4 | TRBD1 | ASSSGTGRTWDEQF
once | TRBV4-1 | . | ASSQEWGLDGNTIY
. | TRBV27 | . | ASRSNRDRRAEAF
. | TRBV4-2 | TRBD2 | ASSQGLAGNEQY